This T cell receptor (beta chain) is from a study of blood T cell repertoires in COVID-19. Study in general: T cells, B-cell-depleted T cells, or PBMCs provided the cDNA or gDNA that served as material.

CDR1 and CDR2 (germline): MDHEN, SYDVKM. V was clipped by 8 bases and J by 0 bases, with 17 bases between them. The CDR3 spans 16 residues. Sequencing was performed with immunoSEQ multiplex PCR; in TCRdb, only in-frame clones are kept and a portion is missing. The sample holds about 150,000 clones, around 75% seen once. The clonotype was recovered from a woman in her 70s with COVID-19, enrolled during active disease. This sequence joins TRBV28 and TRBJ2-1; a possible D gene is TRBD2 (8 bases). Sequenced input: peripheral blood. CDR3 protein: CASPPGGGPSYNEQFF. DNA for the CDR3: TGTGCCAGCCCCCCGGGAGGGGGCCCCTCCTACAATGAGCAGTTCTTC. Full variable domain (rest looked up from reference TRBV28 and TRBJ2-1): DVKVTQSSRYLVKRTGEKVFLECVQDMDHENMFWYRQDPGLGLRLIYFSYDVKMKEKGDIPEGYSVSREKKERFSLILESASTNQTSMYLCASPPGGGPSYNEQFFGPGTRLTVL.